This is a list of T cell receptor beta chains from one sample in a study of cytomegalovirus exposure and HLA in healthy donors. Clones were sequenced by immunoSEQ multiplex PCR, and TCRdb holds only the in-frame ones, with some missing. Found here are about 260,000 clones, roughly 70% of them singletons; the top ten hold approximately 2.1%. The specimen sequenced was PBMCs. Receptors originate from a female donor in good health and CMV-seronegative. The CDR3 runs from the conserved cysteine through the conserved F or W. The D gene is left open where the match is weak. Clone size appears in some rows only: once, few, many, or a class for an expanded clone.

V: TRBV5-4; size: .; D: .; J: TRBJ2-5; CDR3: CASSLSPIAVETQYF; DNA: TGTGCCAGCAGCTTGAGCCCAATAGCGGTAGAGACCCAGTACTTC
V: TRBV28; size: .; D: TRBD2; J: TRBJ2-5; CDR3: CASSFGGWVTQYF; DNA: TGTGCCAGCAGTTTCGGGGGGTGGGTGACCCAGTACTTC
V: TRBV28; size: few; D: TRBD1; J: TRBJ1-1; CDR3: CASSPGTGLEAFF; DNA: TGTGCCAGCAGCCCCGGGACAGGTCTTGAAGCTTTCTTT
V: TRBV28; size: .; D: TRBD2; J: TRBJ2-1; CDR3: CASSTGLAGARREQFF; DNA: TGTGCCAGCAGTACAGGACTAGCGGGGGCCCGGAGAGAGCAGTTCTTC
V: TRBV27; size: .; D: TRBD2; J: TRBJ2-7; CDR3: CASRDPGTIDEQYF; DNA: TGTGCCAGCAGAGACCCCGGGACTATCGACGAGCAGTACTTC
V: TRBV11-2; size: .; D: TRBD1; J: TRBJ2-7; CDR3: CASSSRGFDEQYF; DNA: TGTGCCAGCAGCTCCAGGGGGTTCGACGAGCAGTACTTC
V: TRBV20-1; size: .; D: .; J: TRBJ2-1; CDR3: CSATRDEQFF; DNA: TGCAGTGCTACCAGGGATGAGCAGTTCTTC
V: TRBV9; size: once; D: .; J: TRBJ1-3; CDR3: CASSVSRRASGNTIYF; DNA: TGTGCCAGCAGCGTATCGCGGCGGGCCTCTGGAAACACCATATATTTT
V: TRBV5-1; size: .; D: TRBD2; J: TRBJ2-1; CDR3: CASSLIAGGVNNEQFF; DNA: TGCGCCAGCAGCTTGATAGCGGGAGGGGTAAACAATGAGCAGTTCTTC
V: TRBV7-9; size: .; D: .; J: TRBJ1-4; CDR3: CASSAPGPTNEKLFF; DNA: TGTGCCAGCAGCGCCCCAGGGCCAACTAATGAAAAACTGTTTTTT
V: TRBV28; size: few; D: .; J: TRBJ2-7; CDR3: CASSPPAGSYEQYF; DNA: TGTGCCAGCAGCCCTCCGGCGGGGTCCTACGAGCAGTACTTC
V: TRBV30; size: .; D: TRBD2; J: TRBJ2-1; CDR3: CAWEAGLNIGPFF; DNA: TGTGCCTGGGAAGCGGGACTCAATATAGGGCCGTTCTTC
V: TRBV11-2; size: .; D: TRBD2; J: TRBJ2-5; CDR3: CASSFIFTSGTKETQYF; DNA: TGTGCCAGCAGCTTTATCTTTACTAGCGGGACAAAAGAGACCCAGTACTTC
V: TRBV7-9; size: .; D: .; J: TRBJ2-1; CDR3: CSSRSPSGEQFF; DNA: TGTTCCAGCAGATCCCCCTCGGGAGAGCAGTTCTTC
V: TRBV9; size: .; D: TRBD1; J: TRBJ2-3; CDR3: CASSATGTGADTQYF; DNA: TGTGCCAGCAGCGCCACCGGGACAGGGGCCGATACGCAGTATTTT
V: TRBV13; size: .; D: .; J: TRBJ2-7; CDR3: CASSHWTPAPHEQYF; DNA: TGTGCCAGCAGCCACTGGACTCCCGCACCCCACGAGCAGTACTTC
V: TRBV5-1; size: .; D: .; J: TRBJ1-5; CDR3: CASSLAGASNQPQHF; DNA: TGCGCCAGCAGCTTGGCAGGGGCGAGCAATCAGCCCCAGCATTTT
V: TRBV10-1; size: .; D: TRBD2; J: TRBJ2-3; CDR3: CASSAGGSTDTQYF; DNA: TGCGCCAGCAGTGCGGGGGGTAGCACAGATACGCAGTATTTT
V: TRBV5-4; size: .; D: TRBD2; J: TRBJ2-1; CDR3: CASSLMTSGRVEFF; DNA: TGTGCCAGCAGCTTGATGACTAGCGGGAGGGTGGAGTTCTTC
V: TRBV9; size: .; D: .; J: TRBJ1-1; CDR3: CASSNIVQNTEAFF; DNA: TGTGCCAGCAGTAATATCGTACAGAACACTGAAGCTTTCTTT
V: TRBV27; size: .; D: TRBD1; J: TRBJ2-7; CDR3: CASSLTRDSDSYEQYF; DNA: TGTGCCAGCAGTCTAACCCGGGACAGCGATTCCTACGAGCAGTACTTC
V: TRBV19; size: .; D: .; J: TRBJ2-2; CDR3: CASSMGRFNTGELFF; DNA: TGTGCCAGTAGTATGGGCAGGTTTAACACCGGGGAGCTGTTTTTT
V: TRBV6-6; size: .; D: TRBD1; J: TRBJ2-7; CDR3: CASSFDRGLYEQYF; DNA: TGTGCCAGCAGTTTCGACAGGGGGTTGTACGAGCAGTACTTC
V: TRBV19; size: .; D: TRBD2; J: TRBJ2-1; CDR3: CASSIGGSPTYNEQFF; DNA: TGTGCCAGTAGTATAGGCGGGAGTCCCACCTACAATGAGCAGTTCTTC
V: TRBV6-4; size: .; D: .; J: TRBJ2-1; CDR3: CASSDSWHRPAGYNEQFF; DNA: TGTGCCAGCAGTGACTCGTGGCACCGGCCAGCAGGGTACAATGAGCAGTTCTTC
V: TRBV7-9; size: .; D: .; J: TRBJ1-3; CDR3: CASSSNGVVIYF; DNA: TGTGCCAGCAGTTCAAACGGGGTCGTCATATATTTT
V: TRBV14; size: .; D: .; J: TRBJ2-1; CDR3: CASSPWIADDEQFF; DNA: TGTGCCAGCAGCCCCTGGATAGCGGACGATGAGCAGTTCTTC
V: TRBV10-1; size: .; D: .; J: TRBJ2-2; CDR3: CASSNHRTGTGELFF; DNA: TGCGCCAGCAGTAACCACCGTACCGGCACCGGGGAGCTGTTTTTT
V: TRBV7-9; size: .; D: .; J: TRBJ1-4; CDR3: CSSSFRTENEKLFF; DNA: TGTTCCAGCAGCTTTAGGACAGAGAATGAAAAACTGTTTTTT
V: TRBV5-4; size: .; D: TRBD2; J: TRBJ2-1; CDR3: CASSLATSGRAGEQFF; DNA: TGTGCCAGCAGCTTGGCTACTAGCGGGAGAGCGGGTGAGCAGTTCTTC
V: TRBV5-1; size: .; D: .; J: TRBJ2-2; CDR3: CASSLVGRENTGELFF; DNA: TGCGCCAGCAGCTTGGTCGGGAGAGAAAACACCGGGGAGCTGTTTTTT
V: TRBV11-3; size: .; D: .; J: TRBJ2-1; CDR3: CASSLLGWSSYNEQFF; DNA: TGTGCCAGCAGCTTACTCGGATGGAGCTCCTACAATGAGCAGTTCTTC
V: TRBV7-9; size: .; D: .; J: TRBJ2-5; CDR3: CSSSLVSETQYF; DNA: TGTTCCAGCAGCTTAGTTTCGGAGACCCAGTACTTC
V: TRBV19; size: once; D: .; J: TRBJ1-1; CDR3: CASKPGAGSQGEAFF; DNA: TGTGCCAGTAAGCCAGGGGCAGGGAGTCAAGGAGAAGCTTTCTTT
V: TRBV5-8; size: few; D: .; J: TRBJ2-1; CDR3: CASSLLTYNEQFF; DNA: TGTGCCAGCAGTTTACTTACCTACAATGAGCAGTTCTTC
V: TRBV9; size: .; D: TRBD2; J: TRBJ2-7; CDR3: CASSKLAGGYEQYF; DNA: TGTGCCAGCAGCAAGCTAGCGGGAGGCTACGAGCAGTACTTC
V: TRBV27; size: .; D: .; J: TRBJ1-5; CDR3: CASSLSFRAQPQHF; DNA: TGTGCCAGCAGTTTAAGCTTCAGGGCTCAGCCCCAGCATTTT
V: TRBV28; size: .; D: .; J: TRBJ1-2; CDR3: CATRTGGTYTF; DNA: TGTGCCACCAGGACCGGGGGAACCTACACCTTC
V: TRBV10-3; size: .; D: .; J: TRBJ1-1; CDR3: CACAGQKNTEAFF; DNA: TGTGCCTGCGCCGGACAGAAGAACACTGAAGCTTTCTTT
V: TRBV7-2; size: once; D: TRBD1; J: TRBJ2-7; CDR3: CASSFGTDFYEQYF; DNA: TGTGCCAGCAGCTTCGGGACAGACTTTTACGAGCAGTACTTC
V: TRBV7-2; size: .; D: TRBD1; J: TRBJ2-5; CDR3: CASSLPQGAGEQYF; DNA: TGTGCCAGCAGCTTACCGCAGGGGGCAGGGGAGCAGTACTTC
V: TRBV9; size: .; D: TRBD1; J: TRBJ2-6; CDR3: CASSVVEHRDSFSSGANVLTF; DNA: TGTGCCAGCAGCGTAGTGGAGCACCGGGACAGCTTCAGCTCTGGGGCCAACGTCCTGACTTTC
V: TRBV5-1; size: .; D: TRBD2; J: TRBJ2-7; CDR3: CASSLAPSGGTYEQYF; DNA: TGCGCCAGCAGCTTGGCCCCGAGCGGGGGCACCTACGAGCAGTACTTC
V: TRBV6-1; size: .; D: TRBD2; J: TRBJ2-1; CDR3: CASSEWRRVAGENEQFF; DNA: TGTGCCAGCAGTGAATGGAGAAGGGTAGCGGGGGAGAATGAGCAGTTCTTC
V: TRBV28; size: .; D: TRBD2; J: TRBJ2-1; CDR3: CASRPSTSGILQFF; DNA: TGTGCCAGCAGACCAAGTACTAGCGGGATCTTGCAGTTCTTC
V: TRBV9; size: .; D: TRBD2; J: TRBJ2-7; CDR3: CASSVEAGGYYEQYF; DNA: TGTGCCAGCAGCGTAGAAGCCGGGGGGTACTACGAGCAGTACTTC
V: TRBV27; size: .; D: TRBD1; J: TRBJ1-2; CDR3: CASSYGQDMGYTF; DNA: TGTGCCAGCAGTTACGGACAGGATATGGGCTACACCTTC
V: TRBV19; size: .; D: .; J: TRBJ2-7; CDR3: CASGAGNAYEQYF; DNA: TGTGCCAGTGGCGCAGGGAACGCCTACGAGCAGTACTTC
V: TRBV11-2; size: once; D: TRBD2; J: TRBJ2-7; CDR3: CASSPVAGEAYEQYF; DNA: TGTGCCAGCAGCCCCGTAGCGGGAGAGGCCTACGAGCAGTACTTC
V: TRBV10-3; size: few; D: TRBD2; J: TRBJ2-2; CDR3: CATKKREEDGELFF; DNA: TGTGCCACAAAAAAGCGGGAGGAAGACGGGGAGCTGTTTTTT
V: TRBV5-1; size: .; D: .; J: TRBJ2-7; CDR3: CASSLADRFTYEQYF; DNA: TGCGCCAGCAGCTTGGCGGACAGATTTACCTACGAGCAGTACTTC
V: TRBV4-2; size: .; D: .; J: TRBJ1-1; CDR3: CASSQEREAFF; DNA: TGTGCCAGCAGCCAAGAGAGGGAAGCTTTCTTT
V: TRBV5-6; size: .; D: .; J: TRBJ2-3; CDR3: CASSPWTVTDTQYF; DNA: TGTGCCAGCAGCCCATGGACAGTCACAGATACGCAGTATTTT
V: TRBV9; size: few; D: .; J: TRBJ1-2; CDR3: CASSVAGTYGYTF; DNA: TGTGCCAGCAGCGTAGCGGGTACCTATGGCTACACCTTC
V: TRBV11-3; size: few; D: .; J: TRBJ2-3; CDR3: CASSLSTDTQYF; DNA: TGTGCCAGCAGCCTCAGCACAGATACGCAGTATTTT
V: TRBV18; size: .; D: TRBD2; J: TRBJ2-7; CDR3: CASSLSGGSYEQYF; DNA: TGTGCCAGCTCGCTAAGCGGGGGCTCCTACGAGCAGTACTTC
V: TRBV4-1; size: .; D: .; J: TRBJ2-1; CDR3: CASSQVGGRGNEQFF; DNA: TGCGCCAGCAGCCAAGTGGGGGGAAGGGGCAATGAGCAGTTCTTC